These T cell receptor beta chains were read from a single sample in a study of CD8 T cells in Susac syndrome. TCRdb re-called the immunoSEQ multiplex PCR reads through MiXCR, storing one row per CDR3 protein. The sample lists roughly 67,000 distinct CDR3 sequences; approximately 94% were seen once. The sample consisted of CD8+ T cells from PBMCs. The source is a human donor with multiple sclerosis. Both conserved end residues are part of each CDR3. The D gene is left open where the match is weak. Size tells how often a clone was seen (once, few, many) or the class of an expanded clone, and some rows leave it out.

CASSHAGVFNSPLHF	TGTGCCAGTAGCCACGCCGGGGTTTTTAATTCACCCCTCCACTTT	-	-	TRBV19	TRBJ1-6
CASGLFPSSDGYTF	TGTGCTAGTGGTTTGTTCCCGAGCTCGGATGGCTACACCTTC	-	-	TRBV12-5	TRBJ1-2
CSAKSLEGNEKLFF	TGCAGTGCTAAGTCTCTGGAGGGGAATGAAAAACTGTTTTTT	-	-	TRBV20-1	TRBJ1-4
CASSLASDTQYF	TGTGCCAGCAGCTTGGCCTCAGATACGCAGTATTTT	-	-	TRBV5-4	TRBJ2-3
CASSPTPGAYEQYF	TGTGCCAGCAGTCCAACCCCGGGAGCCTACGAGCAGTACTTC	once	-	TRBV27	TRBJ2-7
CASSSRDPSYTF	TGTGCCAGCAGCTCCCGGGATCCCAGCTACACCTTC	-	-	TRBV7-9	TRBJ1-2
CAISSGNPSAHQETQYF	TGTGCCATCAGTTCCGGGAACCCCTCGGCCCACCAAGAGACCCAGTACTTC	-	-	TRBV10-3	TRBJ2-5
CASSADRNYGYTF	TGTGCCAGCAGTGCGGACAGAAACTATGGCTACACCTTC	-	-	TRBV11-2	TRBJ1-2
CSAPALRGYTF	TGCAGCGCCCCCGCATTGCGCGGCTACACCTTC	-	-	TRBV29-1	TRBJ1-2
CASSDLGEVETQYF	TGTGCCAGCAGTGATCTTGGAGAGGTGGAGACCCAGTACTTC	-	-	TRBV25-1	TRBJ2-5
CASSQVWTDLQETQYF	TGTGCCAGCAGCCAAGTGTGGACTGACCTACAAGAGACCCAGTACTTC	-	-	TRBV3-1	TRBJ2-5
CASSLEGGILYEQYF	TGTGCCAGCAGCCTTGAGGGGGGAATACTCTACGAGCAGTACTTC	-	-	TRBV3-1	TRBJ2-7
CASSHLGESGRPYEQYF	TGCGCCAGCAGCCACCTAGGAGAAAGCGGGAGACCGTACGAGCAGTACTTC	once	TRBD2	TRBV4-1	TRBJ2-7
CASSSPRWEGVLNTGELFF	TGTGCCAGCAGTTCCCCCCGCTGGGAGGGGGTCTTGAACACCGGGGAGCTGTTTTTT	-	-	TRBV12-3/TRBV12-4	TRBJ2-2
CAISESMASGGGETQYF	TGTGCCATCAGTGAGTCGATGGCTAGCGGCGGAGGAGAGACCCAGTACTTC	-	TRBD2	TRBV10-3	TRBJ2-5
CAWNRGRANTGELFF	TGTGCCTGGAATAGGGGCAGGGCGAACACCGGGGAGCTGTTTTTT	-	-	TRBV30	TRBJ2-2
CAWSGSNQPQHF	TGTGCCTGGAGTGGAAGCAATCAGCCCCAGCATTTT	-	-	TRBV30	TRBJ1-5
CASNDPAYSGGLYNEQFF	TGTGCCAGCAACGACCCGGCTTATAGCGGGGGCTTGTACAATGAGCAGTTCTTC	-	TRBD2	TRBV9	TRBJ2-1
CASSPRLASTDTQYF	TGTGCCAGCAGCCCAAGACTAGCTAGCACAGATACGCAGTATTTT	once	TRBD2	TRBV4-2	TRBJ2-3
CASSLEGQGTDTQYF	TGCGCCAGCAGCTTGGAGGGACAGGGAACAGATACGCAGTATTTT	-	TRBD1	TRBV5-1	TRBJ2-3
CASSAAGGGTEAFF	TGTGCCAGCAGCGCAGCCGGGGGCGGCACTGAAGCTTTCTTT	-	-	TRBV11-2	TRBJ1-1
CSGVQGAGTEAFF	TGCAGCGGGGTACAGGGGGCCGGGACTGAAGCTTTCTTT	-	TRBD1	TRBV29-1	TRBJ1-1
CASSLGQLNQPQHF	TGTGCCAGCAGTCTAGGACAGCTCAATCAGCCCCAGCATTTT	-	-	TRBV27	TRBJ1-5
CASSLWDRSWAGANVLTF	TGTGCCAGCAGCCTATGGGACAGGTCCTGGGCGGGGGCCAACGTCCTGACTTTC	-	TRBD1	TRBV7-9	TRBJ2-6
CASSLGRFSMDIQYF	TGTGCCAGCAGCCTCGGAAGGTTCAGCATGGACATTCAGTACTTC	-	-	TRBV9	TRBJ2-4
CASSLSGENTEAFF	TGCGCCAGCAGCTTAAGTGGAGAGAACACTGAAGCTTTCTTT	-	-	TRBV5-1	TRBJ1-1
CSVVLMDYNEQFF	TGCAGCGTTGTACTCATGGATTACAATGAGCAGTTCTTC	-	-	TRBV29-1	TRBJ2-1
CASRGQGGSTEAFF	TGTGCCAGCAGGGGACAGGGAGGAAGCACTGAAGCTTTCTTT	once	TRBD1	TRBV12-3/TRBV12-4	TRBJ1-1
CASSRRDSEKETQYF	TGTGCCAGCAGCCGCCGGGACAGCGAAAAAGAGACCCAGTACTTC	-	TRBD1	TRBV7-2	TRBJ2-5
CGGETGPKDTQYF	TGTGGCGGGGAGACAGGGCCTAAAGATACGCAGTATTTT	-	-	TRBV6-5	TRBJ2-3
CSVTGQGHTGELFF	TGCAGCGTTACAGGACAGGGCCACACCGGGGAGCTGTTTTTT	-	TRBD1	TRBV29-1	TRBJ2-2
CASSLPGAGNTIYF	TGTGCCAGCAGTTTACCAGGGGCCGGAAACACCATATATTTT	-	-	TRBV12-3/TRBV12-4	TRBJ1-3
CASTATSLDRPTQYF	TGTGCCAGCACCGCGACAAGCTTAGACAGGCCTACGCAGTATTTT	-	-	TRBV27	TRBJ2-3
CASSYSFLGQTNTEAFF	TGTGCCAGCAGTTACTCGTTCCTGGGGCAGACGAACACTGAAGCTTTCTTT	-	-	TRBV6-2/TRBV6-3	TRBJ1-1
CASSLALLAGGYEQYF	TGTGCCAGCAGCTTAGCCCTACTAGCGGGAGGCTACGAGCAGTACTTC	-	TRBD2	TRBV11-2	TRBJ2-7
CASSRRFDWAIAKNIQYF	TGTGCCAGCAGCCGACGCTTTGACTGGGCTATAGCCAAAAACATTCAGTACTTC	-	-	TRBV7-4	TRBJ2-4
CASSIGRAGELFF	TGTGCCAGTAGTATAGGCAGGGCCGGGGAGCTGTTTTTT	-	-	TRBV19	TRBJ2-2
CASSQESGRVFPEQYF	TGTGCCAGCAGCCAAGAGAGCGGGAGAGTTTTCCCCGAGCAGTACTTC	-	TRBD2	TRBV3-1	TRBJ2-7
CASRSLRTGFYEQYF	TGTGCCAGCAGGTCCCTCAGGACAGGGTTCTACGAGCAGTACTTC	-	TRBD1	TRBV28	TRBJ2-7
CASSQVLAGVLTDTQYF	TGTGCCAGCAGCCAAGTTTTAGCGGGGGTTCTCACAGATACGCAGTATTTT	-	TRBD2	TRBV3-1	TRBJ2-3
CASSDHNSYEQYF	TGTGCCAGCAGCGACCACAACTCCTACGAGCAGTACTTC	-	-	TRBV5-4	TRBJ2-7
CASSLKGLNEQFF	TGTGCCAGCAGCTTAAAAGGTCTCAATGAGCAGTTCTTC	-	-	TRBV13	TRBJ2-1
CASSLFLKEAFF	TGTGCCAGCAGCTTATTTCTGAAGGAAGCTTTCTTT	-	-	TRBV13	TRBJ1-1
CASSFPRKADTQYF	TGCGCCAGCAGCTTCCCTAGAAAGGCAGATACGCAGTATTTT	-	-	TRBV5-1	TRBJ2-3
CASSYLSQGYGYEQYF	TGTGCCAGCAGTTACTTGTCACAGGGATACGGATACGAGCAGTACTTC	-	-	TRBV6-6	TRBJ2-7
CAWSTLDRTTGELFF	TGTGCCTGGAGTACTTTGGATCGAACCACCGGGGAGCTGTTTTTT	-	-	TRBV30	TRBJ2-2
CASSSYPGTAQETQYF	TGCGCCAGCAGCTCGTACCCCGGGACAGCCCAAGAGACCCAGTACTTC	-	TRBD1	TRBV5-1	TRBJ2-5
CASSTLGTGTDTQYF	TGTGCCAGCAGTACCCTCGGGACTGGCACAGATACGCAGTATTTT	-	-	TRBV27	TRBJ2-3
CASSLSQGKDAEAFF	TGTGCCAGCAGTTTATCACAGGGCAAAGACGCTGAAGCTTTCTTT	-	-	TRBV27	TRBJ1-1
CAWSFQGATEAFF	TGTGCCTGGAGTTTCCAGGGAGCCACTGAAGCTTTCTTT	-	-	TRBV30	TRBJ1-1
CATSRDRLAVNTGELFF	TGTGCCACCAGCAGAGATCGACTAGCGGTGAACACCGGGGAGCTGTTTTTT	once	TRBD2	TRBV15	TRBJ2-2
CAVTDTRDYNEQFF	TGTGCCGTTACGGACACTCGAGACTACAATGAGCAGTTCTTC	-	-	TRBV10-3	TRBJ2-1
CATSDSTSGRSYNEQFF	TGTGCCACCAGTGATTCGACTAGCGGGAGGTCCTACAATGAGCAGTTCTTC	-	TRBD2	TRBV24-1	TRBJ2-1
CASSPHRDRKTQYF	TGTGCCAGCAGCCCCCACCGGGACAGAAAGACCCAGTACTTC	once	TRBD1	TRBV6-5	TRBJ2-5
CASSYSPSGAFSYEQYF	TGTGCCAGCAGTTACTCGCCTAGCGGGGCATTCTCCTACGAGCAGTACTTC	-	TRBD2	TRBV6-2/TRBV6-3	TRBJ2-7
CASSSGLAGSYEQYF	TGTGCCAGCAGCTCCGGACTAGCGGGGTCGTACGAGCAGTACTTC	-	TRBD2	TRBV3-1	TRBJ2-7
CASSQEGPNYGYTF	TGTGCCAGCAGCCAAGAAGGACCCAACTATGGCTACACCTTC	once	-	TRBV3-1	TRBJ1-2